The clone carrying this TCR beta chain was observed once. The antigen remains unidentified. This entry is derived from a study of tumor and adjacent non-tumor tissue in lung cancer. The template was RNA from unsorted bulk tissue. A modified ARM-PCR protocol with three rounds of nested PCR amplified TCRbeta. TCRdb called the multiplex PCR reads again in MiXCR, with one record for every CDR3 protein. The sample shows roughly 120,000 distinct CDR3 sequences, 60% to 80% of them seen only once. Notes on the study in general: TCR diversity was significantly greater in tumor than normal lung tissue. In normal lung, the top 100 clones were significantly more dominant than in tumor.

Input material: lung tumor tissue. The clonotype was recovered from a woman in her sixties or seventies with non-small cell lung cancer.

Here the CDR3 reads CASNHPGTATTGSYEQYF. In DNA form, the CDR3 reads TGCGCCAGCAACCATCCCGGGACAGCCACTACAGGTTCCTACGAGCAGTACTTC. The chain links TRBV4-3 to TRBJ2-7, with 7 bases lining up with TRBD1. This CDR3 is 18 amino acids long. The V gene end was trimmed by 7 bases and the J gene end by 1 base; junction bases not matched to a gene: 19. The V gene's germline CDR1 is LGHNA and CDR2 YSLEER.